Listed below are T cell receptor beta chains from one sample, sequenced in a study of cytomegalovirus exposure and HLA in healthy donors. Measured with immunoSEQ multiplex PCR; TCRdb has only the in-frame clones, and not every one. The profile shows more than 85,000 clones, approximately 63% of them singletons. Source material: PBMCs. These receptors were collected from a woman aged 25-40 years in good health and CMV-seronegative. CDR3s include the opening cysteine and the closing phenylalanine or tryptophan. D genes are given only for firm matches. Where a row states a size, it is once, few, many or the class of an expanded clone; other rows omit it.

d_call	v_call	j_call	clone_size	cdr3_nt	cdr3_aa
TRBD1	TRBV19	TRBJ2-7	few	TGTGCCAGCGCACGACAGGGTGGGACCTACGAGCAGTACTTC	CASARQGGTYEQYF
NA	TRBV9	TRBJ2-3	NA	TGTGCCAGCAGCGTGACAGGGTCCGGGGGAGATACGCAGTATTTT	CASSVTGSGGDTQYF
TRBD2	TRBV4-2	TRBJ2-1	once	TGTGCCAGCAGCCAAGATGCGCGCGGGGGAATCGGTGAGCAGTTCTTC	CASSQDARGGIGEQFF
NA	TRBV7-6	TRBJ1-5	NA	TGTGCCAGCAGCTTATACGGTCGCAATCAGCCCCAGCATTTT	CASSLYGRNQPQHF
NA	TRBV29-1	TRBJ1-1	NA	TGCAGCGCCTCCGAGGGACAACTCACTGAAGCTTTCTTT	CSASEGQLTEAFF
NA	TRBV6-5	TRBJ1-1	NA	TGTGCCAGCAGAAAGCCCGGGGGCACTGAAGCTTTCTTT	CASRKPGGTEAFF
TRBD1	TRBV11-2	TRBJ2-7	NA	TGTGCCAGCAGAGGGAAACAGGGGACCTACGAGCAGTACTTC	CASRGKQGTYEQYF
NA	TRBV29-1	TRBJ2-4	few	TGCAGCGGCGAGGACAGTCCGGCCAAAAACATTCAGTACTTC	CSGEDSPAKNIQYF
NA	TRBV9	TRBJ2-3	NA	TGTGCCAGCAGCGTAGCGTCGTCAGGCACAGATACGCAGTATTTT	CASSVASSGTDTQYF
NA	TRBV6-1	TRBJ2-3	few	TGTGCCAGCAGTTCAGTTTACGCAGATACGCAGTATTTT	CASSSVYADTQYF
NA	TRBV30	TRBJ1-2	NA	TGTGCCTGGATAGGGCAGGGAATGCTCAGGGGCTACACCTTC	CAWIGQGMLRGYTF
NA	TRBV6-6	TRBJ1-2	NA	TGTGCCAGCTTGAGTAACTATGGCTACACCTTC	CASLSNYGYTF
NA	TRBV6-1	TRBJ2-7	NA	TGTGCCAGCAGTGAAGGTTTCGGGAGCGACAGCTACGAGCAGTACTTC	CASSEGFGSDSYEQYF
TRBD2	TRBV6-1	TRBJ2-7	few	TGTGCCAGCAGTAGTCAACGCGGGGGCTCCTACGAGCAGTACTTC	CASSSQRGGSYEQYF
NA	TRBV10-1	TRBJ1-1	NA	TGCGCCAGCAGGACCCGGGGGGGGGCGAACACTGAAGCTTTCTTT	CASRTRGGANTEAFF